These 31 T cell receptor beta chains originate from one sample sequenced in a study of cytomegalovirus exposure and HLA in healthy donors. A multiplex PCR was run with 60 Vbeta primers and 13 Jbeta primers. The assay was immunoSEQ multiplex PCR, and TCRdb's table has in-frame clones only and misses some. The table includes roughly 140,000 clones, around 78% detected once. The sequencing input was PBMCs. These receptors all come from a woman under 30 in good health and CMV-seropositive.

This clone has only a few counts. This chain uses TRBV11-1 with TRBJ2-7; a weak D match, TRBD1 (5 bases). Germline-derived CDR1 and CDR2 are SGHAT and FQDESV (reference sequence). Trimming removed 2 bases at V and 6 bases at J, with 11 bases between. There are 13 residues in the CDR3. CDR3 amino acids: CASSLQAGFEQYF. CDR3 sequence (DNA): TGTGCCAGCAGCTTACAGGCAGGGTTCGAGCAGTACTTC.

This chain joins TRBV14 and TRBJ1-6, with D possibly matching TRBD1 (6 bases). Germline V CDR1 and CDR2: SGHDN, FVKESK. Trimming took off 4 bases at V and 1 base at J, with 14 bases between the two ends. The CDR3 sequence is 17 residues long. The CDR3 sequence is CASSPGTIESYNSPLHF. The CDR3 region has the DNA TGTGCCAGCAGCCCTGGGACAATTGAGTCCTATAATTCACCCCTCCACTTT.

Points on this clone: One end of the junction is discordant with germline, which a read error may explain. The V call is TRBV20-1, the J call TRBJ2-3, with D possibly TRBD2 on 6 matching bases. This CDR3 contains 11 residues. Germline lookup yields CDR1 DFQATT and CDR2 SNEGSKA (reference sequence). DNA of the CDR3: TGCAGTGGAACTAGCAGAGATACGCAGTATTTT. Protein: CSGTSRDTQYF.

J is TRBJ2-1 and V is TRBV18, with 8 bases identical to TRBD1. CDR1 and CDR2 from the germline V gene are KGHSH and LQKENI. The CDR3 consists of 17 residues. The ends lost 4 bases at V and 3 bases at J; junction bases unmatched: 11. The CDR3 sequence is CASSRTGTGPNYNEQFF. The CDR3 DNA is TGTGCCAGCTCACGAACCGGGACAGGACCAAACTACAATGAGCAGTTCTTC.

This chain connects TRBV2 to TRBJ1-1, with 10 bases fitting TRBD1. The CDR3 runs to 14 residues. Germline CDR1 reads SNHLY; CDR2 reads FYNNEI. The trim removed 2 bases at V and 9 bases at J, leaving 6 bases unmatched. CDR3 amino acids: CASSERGQGGKAFF. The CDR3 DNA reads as TGTGCCAGCAGTGAAAGAGGACAGGGGGGGAAAGCTTTCTTT.

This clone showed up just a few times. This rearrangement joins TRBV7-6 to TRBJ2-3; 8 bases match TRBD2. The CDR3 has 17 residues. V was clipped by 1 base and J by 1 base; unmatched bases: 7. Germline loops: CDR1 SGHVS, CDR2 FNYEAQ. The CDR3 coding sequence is TGTGCCAGCAGCTTAGTAATGGCGGGGGGCCGCACAGATACGCAGTATTTT. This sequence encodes CASSLVMAGGRTDTQYF. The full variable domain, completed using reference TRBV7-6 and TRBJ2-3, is GAGVSQSPRYKVTKRGQDVALRCDPISGHVSLYWYRQALGQGPEFLTYFNYEAQQDKSGLPNDRFSAERPEGSISTLTIQRTEQRDSAMYRCASSLVMAGGRTDTQYFGPGTRLTVL.

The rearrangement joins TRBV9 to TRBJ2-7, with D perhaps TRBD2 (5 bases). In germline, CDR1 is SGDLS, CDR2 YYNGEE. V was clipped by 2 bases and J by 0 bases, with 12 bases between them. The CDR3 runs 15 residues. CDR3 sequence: CASSVSAGASYEQYF. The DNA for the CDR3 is TGTGCCAGCAGCGTTAGCGCGGGCGCCTCCTACGAGCAGTACTTC.

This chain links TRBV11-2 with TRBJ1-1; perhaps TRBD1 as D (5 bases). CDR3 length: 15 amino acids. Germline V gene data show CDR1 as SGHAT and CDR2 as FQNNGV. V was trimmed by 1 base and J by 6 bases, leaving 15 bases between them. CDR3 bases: TGTGCCAGCAGCTTAGTCCAGACGGGGGGTGCTGAAGCTTTCTTT. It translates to CASSLVQTGGAEAFF.

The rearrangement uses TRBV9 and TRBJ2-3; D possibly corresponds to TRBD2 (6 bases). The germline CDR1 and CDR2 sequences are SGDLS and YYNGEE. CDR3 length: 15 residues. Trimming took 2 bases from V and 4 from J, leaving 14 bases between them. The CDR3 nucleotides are TGTGCCAGCAGCGTTTTGGCGGGGCGGCCAGATACGCAGTATTTT. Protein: CASSVLAGRPDTQYF.

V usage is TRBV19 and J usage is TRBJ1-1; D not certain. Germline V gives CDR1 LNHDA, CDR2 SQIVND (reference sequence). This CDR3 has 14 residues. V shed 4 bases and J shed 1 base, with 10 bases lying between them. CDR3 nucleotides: TGTGCCAGTAGTAATCGGGTAGGGAACACTGAAGCTTTCTTT. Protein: CASSNRVGNTEAFF. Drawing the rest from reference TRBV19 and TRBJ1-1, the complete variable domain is DGGITQSPKYLFRKEGQNVTLSCEQNLNHDAMYWYRQDPGQGLRLIYYSQIVNDFQKGDIAEGYSVSREKKESFPLTVTSAQKNPTAFYLCASSNRVGNTEAFFGQGTRLTVV.

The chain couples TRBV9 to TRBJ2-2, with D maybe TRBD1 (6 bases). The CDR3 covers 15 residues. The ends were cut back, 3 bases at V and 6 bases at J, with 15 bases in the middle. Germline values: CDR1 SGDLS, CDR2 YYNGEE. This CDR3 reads CASSESKGVSGELFF. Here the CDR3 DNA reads TGTGCCAGCAGCGAGTCGAAGGGGGTTTCCGGGGAGCTGTTTTTT.

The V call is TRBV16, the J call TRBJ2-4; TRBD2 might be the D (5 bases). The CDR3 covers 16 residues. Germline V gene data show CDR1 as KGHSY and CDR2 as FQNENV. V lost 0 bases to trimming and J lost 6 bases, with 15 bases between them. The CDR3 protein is CASSQSVTRGLNIQYF. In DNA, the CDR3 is TGTGCCAGCAGCCAATCGGTAACCCGCGGGCTAAACATTCAGTACTTC.

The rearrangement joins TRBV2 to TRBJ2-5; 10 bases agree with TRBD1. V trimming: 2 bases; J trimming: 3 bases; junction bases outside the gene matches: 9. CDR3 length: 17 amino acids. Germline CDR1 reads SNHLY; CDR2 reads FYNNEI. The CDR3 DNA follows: TGTGCCAGCAGTGAAATGGGACAGGGGAAGGAAGAAGAGACCCAGTACTTC. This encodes CASSEMGQGKEEETQYF.

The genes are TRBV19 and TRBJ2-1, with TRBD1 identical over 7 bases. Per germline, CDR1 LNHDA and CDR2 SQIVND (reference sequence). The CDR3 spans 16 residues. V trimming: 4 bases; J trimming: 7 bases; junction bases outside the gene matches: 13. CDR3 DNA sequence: TGTGCCAGTAGTACACCCGACAGGGTCGGTGTGAATGAGCAGTTCTTC. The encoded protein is CASSTPDRVGVNEQFF.

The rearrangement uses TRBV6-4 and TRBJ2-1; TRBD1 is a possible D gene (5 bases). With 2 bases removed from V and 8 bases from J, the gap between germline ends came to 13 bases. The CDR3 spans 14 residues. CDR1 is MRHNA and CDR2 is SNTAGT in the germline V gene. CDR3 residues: CASSDTPGSDEQFF. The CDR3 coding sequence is TGTGCCAGCAGTGACACCCCAGGGTCCGATGAGCAGTTCTTC.

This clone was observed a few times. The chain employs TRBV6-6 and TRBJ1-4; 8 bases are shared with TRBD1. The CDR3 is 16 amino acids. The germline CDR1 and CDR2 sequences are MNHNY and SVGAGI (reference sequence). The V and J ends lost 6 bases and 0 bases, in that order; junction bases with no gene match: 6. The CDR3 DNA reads TGTGCCAGCAGGCGAGGGACAGGCGCAACTAATGAAAAACTGTTTTTT. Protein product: CASRRGTGATNEKLFF.

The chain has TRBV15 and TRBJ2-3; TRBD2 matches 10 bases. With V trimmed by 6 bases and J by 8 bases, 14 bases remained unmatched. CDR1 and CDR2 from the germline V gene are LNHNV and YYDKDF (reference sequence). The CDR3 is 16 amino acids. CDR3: CATRGQERGGLGTQYF. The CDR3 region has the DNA TGTGCCACCAGGGGGCAGGAGCGGGGGGGTCTTGGTACGCAGTATTTT.

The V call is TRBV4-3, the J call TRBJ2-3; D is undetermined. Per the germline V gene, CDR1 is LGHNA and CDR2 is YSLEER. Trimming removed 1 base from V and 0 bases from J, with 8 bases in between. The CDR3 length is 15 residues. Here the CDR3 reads CASSQVPRSTDTQYF. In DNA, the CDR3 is TGCGCCAGCAGCCAAGTACCCAGGAGCACAGATACGCAGTATTTT.

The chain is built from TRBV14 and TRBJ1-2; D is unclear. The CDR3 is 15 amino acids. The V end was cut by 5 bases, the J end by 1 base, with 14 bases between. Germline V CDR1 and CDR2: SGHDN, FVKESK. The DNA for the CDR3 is TGTGCCAGCAGCTTAAAGCCCGTCGTTAACTATGGCTACACCTTC. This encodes CASSLKPVVNYGYTF.

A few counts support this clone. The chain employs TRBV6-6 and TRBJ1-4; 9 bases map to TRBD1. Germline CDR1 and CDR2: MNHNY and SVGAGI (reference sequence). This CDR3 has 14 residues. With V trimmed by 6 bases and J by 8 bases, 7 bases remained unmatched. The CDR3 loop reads CASSQQGAWEKLFF. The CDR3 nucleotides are TGTGCCAGCAGCCAACAGGGGGCCTGGGAAAAACTGTTTTTT.

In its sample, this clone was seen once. CDR3 protein: CASSLVQGANSEQYF. The DNA for the CDR3 is TGTGCCAGCAGCTTGGTGCAGGGGGCAAATAGTGAGCAGTACTTC. V is TRBV5-4 and J is TRBJ2-7, with 8 bases identical to TRBD1. V trimming: 0 bases; J trimming: 7 bases; junction bases outside the gene matches: 9. There are 15 residues in the CDR3. Germline lookup yields CDR1 SGHNT and CDR2 YYREEE (reference sequence).

CDR3 in DNA: TGTGCCAGCAGTGAAACGCAGGTGCCCCAAGTGGCCCAGTACTTC. This sequence encodes CASSETQVPQVAQYF. This chain links TRBV2 with TRBJ2-5; D unclear. Trimming pared 2 bases from V and 9 bases from J, leaving 19 bases between. This CDR3 is 15 amino acids long. Germline CDR1 and CDR2: SNHLY and FYNNEI.

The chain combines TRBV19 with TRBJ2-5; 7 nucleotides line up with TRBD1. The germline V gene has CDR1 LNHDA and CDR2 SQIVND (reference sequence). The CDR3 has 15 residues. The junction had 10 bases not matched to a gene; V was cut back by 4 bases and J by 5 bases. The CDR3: CASSTAPGQRETQYF. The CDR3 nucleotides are TGTGCCAGTAGTACGGCTCCGGGACAGAGGGAGACCCAGTACTTC.

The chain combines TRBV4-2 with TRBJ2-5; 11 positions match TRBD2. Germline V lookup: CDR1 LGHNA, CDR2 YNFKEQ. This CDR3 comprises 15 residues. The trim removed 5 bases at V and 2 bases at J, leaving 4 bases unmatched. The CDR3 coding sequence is TGTGCCAGCAGCAAGACTAGCGGGGCTCAAGAGACCCAGTACTTC. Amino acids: CASSKTSGAQETQYF.

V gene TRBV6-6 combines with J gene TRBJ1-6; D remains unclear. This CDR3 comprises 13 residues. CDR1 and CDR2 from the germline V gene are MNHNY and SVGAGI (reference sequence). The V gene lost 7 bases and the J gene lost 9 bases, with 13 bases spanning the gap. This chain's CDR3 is CASTPKISSPLHF. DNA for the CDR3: TGTGCCAGCACCCCCAAGATCAGTTCACCCCTCCACTTT.

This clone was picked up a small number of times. The CDR3 reads CASSLRSAVNEQFF. DNA for the CDR3: TGTGCCAGCAGCTTGAGATCTGCTGTCAATGAGCAGTTCTTC. V is TRBV7-6 and J is TRBJ2-1; D is uncertain. The V gene lost 3 bases and the J gene lost 6 bases, with 12 bases spanning the gap. This CDR3 comprises 14 residues. CDR1 is SGHVS and CDR2 is FNYEAQ in the germline V gene.

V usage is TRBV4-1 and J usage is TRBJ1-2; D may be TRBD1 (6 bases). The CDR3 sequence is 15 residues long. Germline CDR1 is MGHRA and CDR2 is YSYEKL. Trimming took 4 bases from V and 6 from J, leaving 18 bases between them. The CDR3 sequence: CASSPTPVQGHGYTF. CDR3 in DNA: TGCGCCAGCAGCCCGACCCCTGTGCAGGGGCATGGCTACACCTTC.

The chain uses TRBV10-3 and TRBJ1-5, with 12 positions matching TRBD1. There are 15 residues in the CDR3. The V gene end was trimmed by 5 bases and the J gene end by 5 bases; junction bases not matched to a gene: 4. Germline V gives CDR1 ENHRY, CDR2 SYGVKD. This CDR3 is CAISQGQGADQPQHF. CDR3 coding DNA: TGTGCCATCAGTCAGGGACAGGGGGCGGATCAGCCCCAGCATTTT.

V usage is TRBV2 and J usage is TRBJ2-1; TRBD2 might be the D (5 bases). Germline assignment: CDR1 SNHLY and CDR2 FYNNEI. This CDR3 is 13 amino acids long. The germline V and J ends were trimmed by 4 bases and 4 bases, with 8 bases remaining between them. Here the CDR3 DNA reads TGTGCCAGCAGTGTGACTATATACAATGAGCAGTTCTTC. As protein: CASSVTIYNEQFF.

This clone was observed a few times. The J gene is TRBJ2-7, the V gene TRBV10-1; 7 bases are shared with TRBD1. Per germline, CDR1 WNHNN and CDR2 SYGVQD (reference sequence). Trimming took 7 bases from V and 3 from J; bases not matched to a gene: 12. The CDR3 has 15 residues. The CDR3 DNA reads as TGCGCCAGCAACCGGACAGGCCGCAACATCTACGAGCAGTACTTC. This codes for CASNRTGRNIYEQYF.

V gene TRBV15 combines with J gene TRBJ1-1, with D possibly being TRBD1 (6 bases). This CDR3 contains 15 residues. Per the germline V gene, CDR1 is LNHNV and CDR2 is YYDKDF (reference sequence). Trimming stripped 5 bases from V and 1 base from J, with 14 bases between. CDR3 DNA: TGTGCCACCAGCGACTTCAGGGGCGGGAACACTGAAGCTTTCTTT. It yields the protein CATSDFRGGNTEAFF.